Given below is one T cell receptor (beta chain) in context. The data belong to a study of OX40 agonist ivuxolimab in advanced cancers. Profiled with immunoSEQ multiplex PCR; TCRdb holds only in-frame clones, not every one. The sample includes around 74,000 clones, 70% to 90% of them seen just once. Germline V gives CDR1 SGHAT, CDR2 FQNNGV. V lost 4 bases to trimming and J lost 1 base; unmatched junction nucleotides: 5. The CDR3 totals 17 residues. The clonotype originates from an adult with an advanced solid tumor such as melanoma, head and neck, liver or kidney cancer. This rearrangement joins TRBV11-2 to TRBJ2-2, with 11 nucleotides matching TRBD2. Sequencing used CD4+ or CD8+ T cells sorted from blood, obtained in a trial of the OX40 agonist ivuxolimab. In nucleotides, the CDR3 is TGTGCCAGCAGCTCAACCGGGACTAGCGGGAACACCGGGGAGCTGTTTTTT. This encodes CASSSTGTSGNTGELFF.